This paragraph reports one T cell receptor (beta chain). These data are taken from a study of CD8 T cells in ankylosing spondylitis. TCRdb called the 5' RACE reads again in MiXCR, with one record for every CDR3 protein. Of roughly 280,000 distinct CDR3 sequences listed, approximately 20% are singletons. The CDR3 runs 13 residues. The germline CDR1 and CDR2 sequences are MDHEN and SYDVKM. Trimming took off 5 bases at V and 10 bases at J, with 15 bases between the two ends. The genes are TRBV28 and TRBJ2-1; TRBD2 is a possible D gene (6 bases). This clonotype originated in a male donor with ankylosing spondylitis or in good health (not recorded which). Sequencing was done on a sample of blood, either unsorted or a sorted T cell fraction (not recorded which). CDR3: CASSPLAPGEQFF. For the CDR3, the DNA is TGTGCCAGCAGTCCTCTAGCGCCCGGGGAGCAGTTCTTC.